This is a list of T cell receptor beta chains from one sample in a study of control samples from healthy donors and cancer patients. The method was immunoSEQ multiplex PCR; TCRdb's version includes in-frame clones alone and lacks a portion of them. Found here are roughly 120,000 clones, approximately 94% of them singletons; the top ten hold about 3.6%. Sequencing was performed on blood. These receptors were taken from a man aged 30 to 39 in good health. Both conserved end residues are part of each CDR3. A D gene is named only where the DNA matches it firmly. The size of a clone is reported for some rows only, either as once, few or many, or as a class for expanded clones.

J	size	D	V	DNA	CDR3
TRBJ2-5	.	.	TRBV4-2	TGTGCCAGCAGCCAAGGGGCGGGGGAGACCCAGTACTTC	CASSQGAGETQYF
TRBJ2-2	.	.	TRBV6-5	TGTGCCAGCAGTTACGCCAGGAACACCGGGGAGCTGTTTTTT	CASSYARNTGELFF
TRBJ2-5	few	TRBD1	TRBV4-3	TGCGCCAGCAGCCCCGGACAGGGAAAGACCCAGTACTTC	CASSPGQGKTQYF
TRBJ1-5	.	TRBD1	TRBV19	TGTGCCAGTACCGTAGACAGGGGAATATCGGGGAGCAATCAGCCCCAGCATTTT	CASTVDRGISGSNQPQHF
TRBJ1-2	.	TRBD1	TRBV28	TGTGCCAGCATTGGGGGACAGGGGCTTGGTGGCTACACCTTC	CASIGGQGLGGYTF
TRBJ2-2	.	TRBD2	TRBV3-1/TRBV3-2	TGTGCCAGCAGCCAAGACCTCGGGGGACTAAACACCGGGGAGCTGTTTTTT	CASSQDLGGLNTGELFF
TRBJ2-2	.	TRBD1	TRBV4-3	TGCGCCAGCAGCCAACAGACAGGGGGCGGGGGGGAGCTGTTTTTT	CASSQQTGGGGELFF
TRBJ1-2	.	.	TRBV5-4	TGTGCCAGCGGTTGGGAGGCACCATCTGGGGGCTACACCTTC	CASGWEAPSGGYTF
TRBJ1-6	.	.	TRBV7-2	TGTGCCAGCAGCCCACTCGATCCGGATAATTCACCCCTCCACTTT	CASSPLDPDNSPLHF
TRBJ1-1	.	.	TRBV7-2	TGTGCCAGCAGCTTAGCAGGCGTGAACACTGAAGCTTTCTTT	CASSLAGVNTEAFF
TRBJ2-7	.	TRBD2	TRBV13	TGTGCCAGCAGCCGAGCCTTGGGGTTGGCGGGGGGCCTCAGCTCCTACGAGCAGTACTTC	CASSRALGLAGGLSSYEQYF
TRBJ1-5	.	.	TRBV7-2	TGTGCCAGCAGCTCCAGGGGTGAGCAGCCCCAGCATTTT	CASSSRGEQPQHF
TRBJ1-5	.	.	TRBV6-2/TRBV6-3	TGTGCCAGCAGTTACCTCGGGACGGACGCGGGGATAGGCAATCAGCCCCAGCATTTT	CASSYLGTDAGIGNQPQHF
TRBJ2-7	.	TRBD1	TRBV7-2	TGTGCCAGCAGCTTAATGGACAGGGACTACGAGCAGTACTTC	CASSLMDRDYEQYF
TRBJ1-5	.	.	TRBV3-1/TRBV3-2	TGTGCCAGCAGCCAGGGGGGGAGTGATCAGTCCCAGCATTTT	CASSQGGSDQSQHF
TRBJ2-3	.	TRBD2	TRBV15	TGTGCCACCTACCCCGGGACTACCACAGATACGCAGTATTTT	CATYPGTTTDTQYF
TRBJ1-2	.	.	TRBV12-3/TRBV12-4	TGTGCCAGCAGTCTTCCAGGGAATTATGGCTACACCTTC	CASSLPGNYGYTF